This T cell receptor (beta chain) was recovered during a study of T-cell memory formation after mild COVID-19. Study in general: Each donor largely had its own TCR clusters.

TCRdb re-analysed the 5' RACE reads in MiXCR, keeping a single row per CDR3 protein. This repertoire shows 500,000 to 550,000 distinct CDR3 sequences, around 20% found once; its top ten account for around 13%. This CDR3 contains 16 residues. V lost 10 bases and J lost 5, with 22 bases in between. The V gene's germline CDR1 is KGHDR and CDR2 SFDVKD. This TCR derives from an adult woman who had mild COVID-19 (a few samples of this study predate the infection). Cell type and time point are not known. Material for sequencing was PBMCs or a T cell subset sorted from them (not recorded which). The chain uses TRBV24-1 and TRBJ2-2; possible D gene TRBD2, 6 bases. The CDR3 here is CATAAGRRGGTGELFF. The DNA of the CDR3 is TGTGCCACGGCCGCCGGACGAAGGGGAGGAACCGGGGAGCTGTTTTTT.